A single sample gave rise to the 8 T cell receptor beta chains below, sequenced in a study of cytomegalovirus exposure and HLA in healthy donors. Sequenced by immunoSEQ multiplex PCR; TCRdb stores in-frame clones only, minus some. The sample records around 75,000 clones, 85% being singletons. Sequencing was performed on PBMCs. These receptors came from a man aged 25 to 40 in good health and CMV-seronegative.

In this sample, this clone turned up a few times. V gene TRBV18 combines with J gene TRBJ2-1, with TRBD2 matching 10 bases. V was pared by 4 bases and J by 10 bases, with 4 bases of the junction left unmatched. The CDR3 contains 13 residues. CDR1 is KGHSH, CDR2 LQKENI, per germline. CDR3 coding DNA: TGTGCCAGCTCACTCCCGGGACTAGCGGAGCAGTTCTTC. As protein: CASSLPGLAEQFF.

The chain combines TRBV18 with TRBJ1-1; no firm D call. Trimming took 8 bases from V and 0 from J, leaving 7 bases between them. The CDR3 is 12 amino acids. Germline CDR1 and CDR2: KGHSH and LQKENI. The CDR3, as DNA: TGTGCCAGCCGAACAATGAACACTGAAGCTTTCTTT. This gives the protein CASRTMNTEAFF. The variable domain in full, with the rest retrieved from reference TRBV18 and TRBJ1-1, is NAGVMQNPRHLVRRRGQEARLRCSPMKGHSHVYWYRQLPEEGLKFMVYLQKENIIDESGMPKERFSAEFPKEGPSILRIQQVVRGDSAAYFCASRTMNTEAFFGQGTRLTVV.

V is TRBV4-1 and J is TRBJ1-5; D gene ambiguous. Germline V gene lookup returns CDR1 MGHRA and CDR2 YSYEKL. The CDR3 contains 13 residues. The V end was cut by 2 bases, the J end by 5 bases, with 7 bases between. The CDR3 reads CASSQRRDQPQHF. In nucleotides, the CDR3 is TGCGCCAGCAGCCAAAGGCGGGATCAGCCCCAGCATTTT.

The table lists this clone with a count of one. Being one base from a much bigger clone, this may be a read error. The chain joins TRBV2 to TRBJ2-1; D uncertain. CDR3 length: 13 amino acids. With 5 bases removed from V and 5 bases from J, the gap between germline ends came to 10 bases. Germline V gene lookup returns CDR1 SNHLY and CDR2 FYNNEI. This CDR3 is CASSTTNDNEQFF. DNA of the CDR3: TGTGCCAGCAGTACCACTAACGACAATGAGCAGTTCTTC.

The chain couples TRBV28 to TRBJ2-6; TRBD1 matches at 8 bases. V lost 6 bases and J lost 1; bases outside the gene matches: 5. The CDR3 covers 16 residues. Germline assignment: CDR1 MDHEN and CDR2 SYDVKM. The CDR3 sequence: CASSQRTGSGANVLTF. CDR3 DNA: TGTGCCAGCAGCCAGAGGACAGGGTCTGGGGCCAACGTCCTGACTTTC.

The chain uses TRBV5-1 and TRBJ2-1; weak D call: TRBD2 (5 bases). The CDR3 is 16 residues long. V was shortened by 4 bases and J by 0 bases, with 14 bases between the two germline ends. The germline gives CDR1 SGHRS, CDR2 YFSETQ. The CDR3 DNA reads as TGCGCCAGCAGCCCACTGAGCGGCAACTCCTACAATGAGCAGTTCTTC. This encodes CASSPLSGNSYNEQFF.

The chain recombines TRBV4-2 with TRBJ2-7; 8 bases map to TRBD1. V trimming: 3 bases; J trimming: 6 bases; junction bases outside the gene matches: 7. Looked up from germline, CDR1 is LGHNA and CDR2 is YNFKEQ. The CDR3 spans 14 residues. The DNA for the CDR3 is TGTGCCAGCAGCCACGGACAGGGACCTCCCGAGCAGTACTTC. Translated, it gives CASSHGQGPPEQYF.

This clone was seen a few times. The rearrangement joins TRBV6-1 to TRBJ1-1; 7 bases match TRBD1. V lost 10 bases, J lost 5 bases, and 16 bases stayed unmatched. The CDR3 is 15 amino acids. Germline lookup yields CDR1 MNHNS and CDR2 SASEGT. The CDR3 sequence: CANWESATGSTEAFF. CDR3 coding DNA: TGTGCCAACTGGGAAAGTGCGACAGGGTCTACTGAAGCTTTCTTT.